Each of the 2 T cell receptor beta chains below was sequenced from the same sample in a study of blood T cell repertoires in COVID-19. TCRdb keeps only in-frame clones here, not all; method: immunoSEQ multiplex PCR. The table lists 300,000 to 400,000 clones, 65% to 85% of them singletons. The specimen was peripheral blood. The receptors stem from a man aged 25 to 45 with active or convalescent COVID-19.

CDR3 nucleotides: TGTGCCAGTAGTATAATCCCGAGCTACGAGCAGTACTTC. Its protein product is CASSIIPSYEQYF. This sequence joins TRBV19 and TRBJ2-7, with no clear D. Trimming took 2 bases from V and 3 from J, leaving 8 bases between them. Germline V gene sequence: CDR1 LNHDA, CDR2 SQIVND (reference sequence). The CDR3 contains 13 residues.

The CDR3: CASKEWGTGAEAFF. For the CDR3, the DNA is TGTGCCAGCAAAGAATGGGGAACGGGGGCTGAAGCTTTCTTT. J is TRBJ1-1 and V is TRBV27; D may be TRBD1 (5 bases). CDR1 MNHEY and CDR2 SMNVEV come from the germline V gene (reference sequence). This CDR3 is 14 amino acids long. Trimming took 7 bases from V and 6 from J, leaving 18 bases between them.